Each of the 28 T cell receptor beta chains below was sequenced from the same sample in a study of PD-1 blockade in classical Hodgkin lymphoma. The time point was: cycle 4 day 1 (C4D1), after five to seven weeks of nivolumab. Autologous stem cell transplantation was followed by relapse in every patient, and brentuximab vedotin exposure varied. Method: immunoSEQ multiplex PCR; TCRdb's copy keeps in-frame clones and lacks some. The sample gives some 21,000 clones, 60% to 80% of which show up once; 15% to 20% is in the top ten. Sequencing was performed on peripheral blood mononuclear cells (PBMCs), taken before the fourth cycle of nivolumab. These receptors were obtained from a human donor with classical Hodgkin lymphoma.

This clone was observed a single time. The J gene is TRBJ1-1, the V gene TRBV12-2; the table calls TRBD1, which could not be checked here. TRBV12-2 is a pseudogene locus. The CDR3 is made up of 17 amino acids. The CDR3 nucleotides read TGTGCAAGTCGCCCCAACAGGGGGCCGGTTCGGAACACTGAAGCTTTCTTT. Its translation is CASRPNRGPVRNTEAFF.

The chain combines TRBV7-9 with TRBJ2-3; TRBD2 is a possible D gene (5 bases). This CDR3 spans 11 amino acids. Germline V CDR1 and CDR2: SEHNR, FQNEAQ (reference sequence). Between the trimmed V and J ends, which lost 8 bases and 6 bases, there was a span of 9 bases. CDR3 amino acids: CASGLQDTQYF. CDR3 coding DNA: TGTGCCAGCGGACTCCAGGATACGCAGTATTTT.

This clone was seen more than once but under ten times. The CDR3 nucleotides read TGTGCCAGCAGCCTCGGCGGGGGAGCCTATGGCTACACCTTC. It yields the protein CASSLGGGAYGYTF. The V gene is TRBV7-8, the J gene TRBJ1-2; tentative D call: TRBD1 (5 bases). This CDR3 contains 14 residues. Germline V gives CDR1 SGHVS, CDR2 FQNEAQ. V lost 5 bases, J lost 4 bases, and 14 bases lay in between.

There are a few counts of this clone. This chain links TRBV7-9 with TRBJ1-5; D is possibly TRBD1 (5 bases). This CDR3 has 15 amino acids. The germline CDR1 and CDR2 sequences are SEHNR and FQNEAQ (reference sequence). V lost 5 bases and J 2 bases, leaving 13 bases between the germline ends. This CDR3 is CASSPSGLGNQPQHF. CDR3 bases: TGTGCCAGCAGCCCCTCAGGGTTGGGCAATCAGCCCCAGCATTTT.

The CDR3 protein is CASSSLPDTEAFF. In nucleotides, the CDR3 is TGTGCCAGCAGTTCTCTACCAGACACTGAAGCTTTCTTT. The chain carries TRBV7-9 and TRBJ1-1; D is ambiguous. This CDR3 comprises 13 residues. V was pared by 6 bases and J by 3 bases, with 11 bases between. Germline CDR1 and CDR2: SEHNR and FQNEAQ (reference sequence). The full variable domain, in which reference TRBV7-9 and TRBJ1-1 provide the parts outside the CDR3, is DTGVSQNPRHKITKRGQNVTFRCDPISEHNRLYWYRQTLGQGPEFLTYFQNEAQLEKSRLLSDRFSAERPKGSFSTLEIQRTEQGDSAMYLCASSSLPDTEAFFGQGTRLTVV.

V is TRBV30 and J is TRBJ2-1, with D perhaps TRBD1 (5 bases). Trimming took 1 base from V and 7 from J, leaving 14 bases between them. The CDR3 runs 14 residues. CDR1 is GTSNPN, CDR2 SVGIG, per germline (reference sequence). In DNA, the CDR3 is TGTGCCTGGAGTGAGGGGATCGTGGGAAATGAGCAGTTCTTC. This gives the protein CAWSEGIVGNEQFF.

V and J are TRBV19 and TRBJ2-5, with TRBD2 matching over 11 bases. Germline V gives CDR1 LNHDA, CDR2 SQIVND (reference sequence). There are 16 residues in the CDR3. The V and J ends lost 2 bases and 2 bases, in that order; junction bases with no gene match: 4. The CDR3 DNA reads as TGTGCCAGTAGTATAACTCGACTAGCGGGGCAAGAGACCCAGTACTTC. Protein: CASSITRLAGQETQYF.

V and J are TRBV19 and TRBJ1-5; D might be TRBD1 (6 bases). The V and J ends lost 6 bases and 2 bases respectively, with 17 bases between them. The germline V gene encodes CDR1 LNHDA and CDR2 SQIVND (reference sequence). The CDR3 consists of 16 residues. DNA for the CDR3: TGTGCCAGTAGAGCCCGTACAGGGTCGGGCAATCAGCCCCAGCATTTT. This translates into CASRARTGSGNQPQHF.

On this clone itself: Just one base apart from a much larger clone, this may be a read error. J is TRBJ2-1 and V is TRBV5-1; possibly TRBD1 for D (5 bases). Germline CDR1 reads SGHRS; CDR2 reads YFSETQ. The CDR3 runs to 16 residues. CDR3 DNA: TGCGCCGGCAGTAGGGAATGGACACGTCCCTACAATGAGCAGTTCTTC. Residues: CAGSREWTRPYNEQFF.

This clone was picked up one time. The rearrangement uses TRBV28 and TRBJ2-5; 10 nucleotides line up with TRBD1. This CDR3 spans 16 amino acids. Germline V gives CDR1 MDHEN, CDR2 SYDVKM. The trim removed 2 bases at V and 3 bases at J, leaving 6 bases unmatched. The CDR3 DNA reads TGTGCCAGCAGTTTAGGACAGGGGGAAATAGAAGAGACCCAGTACTTC. This codes for CASSLGQGEIEETQYF.

This chain uses TRBV6-1 with TRBJ1-3, with a tentative D call TRBD1 (5 bases). Germline CDR1 MNHNS, CDR2 SASEGT. V shed 3 bases and J shed 1 base, with 19 bases lying between them. CDR3 length: 18 residues. CDR3 sequence: CASSDPLGRPSSGNTIYF. The CDR3, as DNA: TGTGCCAGCAGTGATCCCTTGGGACGCCCTTCTTCTGGAAACACCATATATTTT.

Only one count was recorded for this clone. The J gene is TRBJ2-7, the V gene TRBV5-1; TRBD2 is a possible D gene (6 bases). Germline CDR1 is SGHRS and CDR2 is YFSETQ. Trimming removed 2 bases from V and 0 bases from J, with 9 bases in between. The CDR3 runs 14 residues. This CDR3 reads CASSLMTSSYEQYF. The CDR3 coding sequence is TGCGCCAGCAGCTTAATGACTAGCTCCTACGAGCAGTACTTC.

The V and J genes are TRBV6-6 and TRBJ1-6; D gene uncertain. Per germline, CDR1 MNHNY and CDR2 SVGAGI (reference sequence). The CDR3 covers 12 residues. The ends were cut back, 6 bases at V and 6 bases at J, with 6 bases in the middle. The CDR3 sequence: CASRPGNSPLHF. CDR3 nucleotide sequence: TGTGCCAGCAGACCCGGTAATTCACCCCTCCACTTT.

The DNA of the CDR3 is TGTGCCAGCAGTTTGGTAGGAGATAGCGGATACGAGCAGTACTTC. It translates to CASSLVGDSGYEQYF. This chain uses TRBV27 with TRBJ2-7; tentative D call: TRBD2 (6 bases). The CDR3 is 15 residues long. Looked up from germline, CDR1 is MNHEY and CDR2 is SMNVEV (reference sequence). V was clipped by 3 bases and J by 4 bases, with 16 bases between them.

The V call is TRBV10-3, the J call TRBJ2-7; TRBD2 agrees at 10 bases. CDR3 length: 13 residues. V trimming: 6 bases; J trimming: 9 bases; junction bases outside the gene matches: 8. Germline V gene sequence: CDR1 ENHRY, CDR2 SYGVKD. CDR3 region: CAIRGTSEAGQYF. CDR3 bases: TGTGCCATCAGAGGGACTAGCGAGGCTGGGCAGTACTTC.

This clone was counted a single time. This sequence joins TRBV5-4 and TRBJ1-1, with D possibly TRBD1 on 6 matching bases. CDR1 and CDR2 (germline): SGHNT, YYREEE (reference sequence). The CDR3 has 15 residues. Between the trimmed V and J ends, which lost 9 bases and 0 bases, there was a span of 18 bases. The CDR3 bases are TGTGCCATCAAAACAGGGAACCCCATGAACACTGAAGCTTTCTTT. The encoded protein is CAIKTGNPMNTEAFF.

The chain couples TRBV7-2 to TRBJ1-5, with TRBD1 matching 10 bases. Trimming cost V 6 bases and J 0 bases; bases outside gene matches: 14. The CDR3 consists of 19 residues. Germline values: CDR1 SGHTA, CDR2 FQGNSA. CDR3 sequence: CASSLSWDRGLHSNQPQHF. The CDR3 DNA follows: TGTGCCAGCAGTCTGTCTTGGGACAGGGGCCTTCATAGCAATCAGCCCCAGCATTTT.

This clone has just one count. The rearrangement joins TRBV2 to TRBJ1-5; D call uncertain. The CDR3 covers 14 residues. Germline V gene lookup returns CDR1 SNHLY and CDR2 FYNNEI. V was trimmed by 8 bases and J by 7 bases, leaving 18 bases between them. CDR3 DNA sequence: TGTGCCAGCTCCTTGGAGGCCGAGGGACAGCCCCAGCATTTT. Its translation: CASSLEAEGQPQHF.

In the case of this clone: This may be a read error, as it is one base from a much larger clone. This rearrangement joins TRBV7-9 to TRBJ1-6; D might be TRBD1 (5 bases). The CDR3 sequence is 12 residues long. From germline, CDR1 is SEHNR and CDR2 FQNEAQ (reference sequence). Between the trimmed V and J ends, which lost 6 bases and 10 bases, there was a span of 10 bases. The CDR3, as DNA: TGTGCCAGCAGACGGGGGGAATCACCCCTCCACTTT. Protein: CASRRGESPLHF. The whole variable domain, filled in from reference TRBV7-9 and TRBJ1-6, reads DTGVSQNPRHKITKRGQNVTFRCDPISEHNRLYWYRQTLGQGPEFLTYFQNEAQLEKSRLLSDRFSAERPKGSFSTLEIQRTEQGDSAMYLCASRRGESPLHFGNGTRLTVT.

The chain has TRBV5-1 and TRBJ1-6; no clear D. Trimming took 2 bases from V and 7 from J, leaving 22 bases between them. CDR1 and CDR2 from the germline V gene are SGHRS and YFSETQ. CDR3 length: 18 residues. CDR3 sequence reads: CASSLKIDIHQRNSPLHF. As DNA, the CDR3 is TGCGCCAGCAGCTTAAAAATCGACATTCACCAGAGGAATTCACCCCTCCACTTT.

The rearrangement uses TRBV10-3 and TRBJ2-3; TRBD2 is a possible D gene (7 bases). Between the trimmed V and J ends, which lost 2 bases and 1 base, there was a span of 16 bases. The CDR3 runs 17 residues. Germline-derived CDR1 and CDR2 are ENHRY and SYGVKD. Written as DNA, the CDR3 is TGTGCCATCAGTGAGCGGGGGGCCACCATACGCACAGATACGCAGTATTTT. Translating gives CAISERGATIRTDTQYF.

The genes are TRBV28 and TRBJ1-5; D perhaps matches TRBD1 (5 bases). This CDR3 contains 15 residues. Trimming stripped 8 bases from V and 6 bases from J, with 20 bases between. Germline CDR1 reads MDHEN; CDR2 reads SYDVKM. The CDR3 nucleotides read TGTGCCAGCCCTCCGAGGTATTTGGGGGTTCAGCCCCAGCATTTT. This translates into CASPPRYLGVQPQHF.

J is TRBJ2-5 and V is TRBV7-2, with D possibly being TRBD2 (6 bases). The V gene's germline CDR1 is SGHTA and CDR2 FQGNSA. V was cut by 5 bases and J by 2 bases, with 18 bases left in between. The CDR3 length is 16 residues. CDR3 protein: CASSPLPGLTQETQYF. The CDR3 DNA reads as TGTGCCAGCAGCCCTCTACCGGGACTTACGCAAGAGACCCAGTACTTC. The full variable domain, in which reference TRBV7-2 and TRBJ2-5 provide the parts outside the CDR3, is GAGVSQSPSNKVTEKGKDVELRCDPISGHTALYWYRQSLGQGLEFLIYFQGNSAPDKSGLPSDRFSAERTGGSVSTLTIQRTQQEDSAVYLCASSPLPGLTQETQYFGPGTRLLVL.

The rearrangement uses TRBV29-1 and TRBJ1-2, with D possibly matching TRBD1 (5 bases). V shed 5 bases and J shed 0 bases, with 19 bases lying between them. Germline V gene lookup returns CDR1 SQVTM and CDR2 ANQGSEA. This CDR3 contains 16 residues. CDR3 sequence (DNA): TGCAGCGTTCGAATCGGGGGTTCCATCTCTAACTATGGCTACACCTTC. This sequence encodes CSVRIGGSISNYGYTF.

The rearrangement links TRBV6-1 to TRBJ2-4; weak D call: TRBD1 (6 bases). V was shortened by 3 bases and J by 2 bases, with 8 bases between the two germline ends. CDR1 MNHNS and CDR2 SASEGT come from the germline V gene. The CDR3 covers 14 residues. The DNA for the CDR3 is TGTGCCAGCAGTGAGCAGGGGTCCAAAAACATTCAGTACTTC. Encoded protein: CASSEQGSKNIQYF.

The CDR3 DNA follows: TGTGCCAGCAGTGCGACTAGCGGGGGCCCAGGCGACACCGGGGAGCTGTTTTTT. It encodes CASSATSGGPGDTGELFF. This chain joins TRBV28 and TRBJ2-2; 12 bases agree with TRBD2. The CDR3 has 18 residues. V lost 5 bases to trimming and J lost 3 bases; unmatched junction nucleotides: 10. Germline V CDR1 and CDR2: MDHEN, SYDVKM.

The sample holds a few counts of this clone. The rearrangement joins TRBV19 to TRBJ2-7; D gene unclear. This CDR3 has 14 amino acids. V lost 0 bases, J lost 1 base, and 7 bases lay in between. Per the germline V gene, CDR1 is LNHDA and CDR2 is SQIVND (reference sequence). CDR3 residues: CASSIEKGSYEQYF. DNA for the CDR3: TGTGCCAGTAGTATAGAAAAGGGATCCTACGAGCAGTACTTC.

This clone was picked up one time. The junction does not match germline at one end; this may be a read error. The chain employs TRBV18 and TRBJ2-2, with D perhaps matching TRBD2 (6 bases). This CDR3 contains 16 residues. Germline V lookup: CDR1 KGHSH, CDR2 LQKENI. The CDR3 loop reads CASSRNGGANNGELFF. Here the CDR3 DNA reads TGTGCCAGCTCACGAAACGGCGGGGCGAACAACGGGGAGCTGTTTTTT. The full variable domain, completed using reference TRBV18 and TRBJ2-2, is NAGVMQNPRHLVRRRGQEARLRCSPMKGHSHVYWYRQLPEEGLKFMVYLQKENIIDESGMPKERFSAEFPKEGPSILRIQQVVRGDSAAYFCASSRNGGANNGELFFGEGSRLTVL.